The 20 T cell receptor beta chains given below trace back to one sample, sequenced in a study of blood T cell repertoires in COVID-19. TCRdb's copy holds only in-frame clones and misses some; the assay was immunoSEQ multiplex PCR. The sample includes around 250,000 clones, less than 90% of them seen just once. The sample consisted of peripheral blood. The receptors here all came from a man aged 55 to 70 with acute or convalescent COVID-19.

This chain joins TRBV7-2 and TRBJ2-2; TRBD2 agrees at 10 bases. Germline CDR1 is SGHTA and CDR2 is FQGNSA. V shed 4 bases, J shed 6 bases, and the junction held 8 bases outside the gene matches. The CDR3 runs to 16 residues. CDR3 residues: CASSSPLAGVAGELFF. CDR3 sequence (DNA): TGTGCCAGCAGCTCCCCCCTAGCGGGAGTTGCCGGGGAGCTGTTTTTT.

The chain carries TRBV29-1 and TRBJ2-1; the match to TRBD1 covers 7 bases. The CDR3 has 13 amino acids. V lost 4 bases and J lost 1; bases outside the gene matches: 1. Germline assignment: CDR1 SQVTM and CDR2 ANQGSEA. The CDR3 region is CSVVQGSYNEQFF. CDR3 in DNA: TGCAGCGTTGTACAGGGGTCCTACAATGAGCAGTTCTTC.

This clone was detected once. The chain recombines TRBV5-1 with TRBJ2-2; a possible D gene is TRBD2 (6 bases). The CDR3 is made up of 14 amino acids. V lost 1 base to trimming and J lost 6 bases, with 10 bases between them. CDR1 and CDR2 (germline): SGHRS, YFSETQ. The CDR3 region is CASSLLSGAGELFF. The CDR3 coding sequence is TGCGCCAGCAGCTTGCTATCGGGGGCCGGGGAGCTGTTTTTT.

The chain has TRBV6-2 or TRBV6-3 and TRBJ2-5; D is uncertain. CDR1 and CDR2 from the germline V gene are MNHEY and SVGEGT. Trimming cost V 0 bases and J 5 bases, with 16 bases left between them. The CDR3 loop spans 16 amino acids. The CDR3 reads CASSYSKSTTRETQYF. DNA for the CDR3: TGTGCCAGCAGTTACTCGAAGTCTACAACCAGGGAGACCCAGTACTTC.

The V and J genes are TRBV18 and TRBJ1-2; 7 bases are a match to TRBD1. CDR1 is KGHSH, CDR2 LQKENI, per germline. The CDR3 length is 14 residues. The J segment lost 8 bases and the V segment lost 2 bases, leaving 8 bases of the junction unmatched. The CDR3 coding sequence is TGTGCCAGCTCACCAATCCCGACAGGGATGGGCTACACCTTC. Translating it yields CASSPIPTGMGYTF. Supplemented by reference TRBV18 and TRBJ1-2, the full variable domain reads NAGVMQNPRHLVRRRGQEARLRCSPMKGHSHVYWYRQLPEEGLKFMVYLQKENIIDESGMPKERFSAEFPKEGPSILRIQQVVRGDSAAYFCASSPIPTGMGYTFGSGTRLTVV.

The gene calls are TRBV6-1 and TRBJ1-2; D uncertain. Germline values: CDR1 MNHNS, CDR2 SASEGT. Trimming cost V 3 bases and J 8 bases, with 16 bases left between them. The CDR3 length is 14 residues. CDR3 region: CASSDGGREGGYTF. The CDR3 DNA follows: TGTGCCAGCAGTGACGGCGGAAGGGAGGGAGGCTACACCTTC.

The V gene is TRBV24-1, the J gene TRBJ1-1; 9 bases are a match to TRBD1. The CDR3 covers 15 residues. Germline V gene data show CDR1 as KGHDR and CDR2 as SFDVKD. The V and J ends lost 4 bases and 2 bases, in that order; junction bases with no gene match: 4. The CDR3 is CATSDRTGGNTEAFF. CDR3 nucleotide sequence: TGTGCCACCAGTGACCGAACAGGGGGCAACACTGAAGCTTTCTTT.

The chain couples TRBV3-1 (or the pseudogene TRBV3-2) to TRBJ2-2, with a possible D match to TRBD2 (7 bases). The CDR3 has 15 residues. Germline V gene sequence: CDR1 LGHDT, CDR2 YNNKEL (reference sequence). The V gene lost 2 bases and the J gene lost 6 bases, with 13 bases spanning the gap. CDR3 protein: CASSQNRGGSGELFF. CDR3 sequence (DNA): TGTGCCAGCAGCCAAAATAGGGGGGGTTCCGGGGAGCTGTTTTTT.

The chain uses TRBV19 and TRBJ1-2; D is unclear. Germline loops: CDR1 LNHDA, CDR2 SQIVND (reference sequence). The CDR3 length is 13 residues. The V end lost 0 bases, the J end lost 7 bases, and 9 bases lay between the germline ends. The CDR3 here is CASSIDLLTGYTF. In DNA, the CDR3 is TGTGCCAGTAGTATAGACCTTCTAACTGGCTACACCTTC.

The chain carries TRBV28 and TRBJ1-2; weak D call: TRBD1 (6 bases). V was shortened by 10 bases and J by 4 bases, with 13 bases between the two germline ends. Germline CDR1 is MDHEN and CDR2 is SYDVKM. The CDR3 totals 12 residues. CDR3 protein: CAIRTEGYGYTF. The CDR3 DNA sequence: TGTGCCATCCGGACAGAAGGCTATGGCTACACCTTC.

The V and J genes are TRBV5-4 and TRBJ2-1; D is undetermined. Germline V gene data show CDR1 as SGHNT and CDR2 as YYREEE (reference sequence). This CDR3 comprises 16 residues. The ends were cut back, 3 bases at V and 0 bases at J, with 13 bases in the middle. The CDR3 here is CASSSGKQSSYNEQFF. The CDR3 nucleotides are TGTGCCAGCAGCTCCGGAAAACAGAGCTCCTACAATGAGCAGTTCTTC. The full variable domain, in which reference TRBV5-4 and TRBJ2-1 provide the parts outside the CDR3, is ETGVTQSPTHLIKTRGQQVTLRCSSQSGHNTVSWYQQALGQGPQFIFQYYREEENGRGNFPPRFSGLQFPNYSSELNVNALELDDSALYLCASSSGKQSSYNEQFFGPGTRLTVL.

The chain employs TRBV6-6 and TRBJ1-5, with 8 positions matching TRBD1. V was pared by 4 bases and J by 6 bases, with 8 bases of the junction left unmatched. The CDR3 runs to 15 residues. CDR1 is MNHNY, CDR2 SVGAGI, per germline (reference sequence). This chain's CDR3 is CASSLDRTGGQPQHF. DNA for the CDR3: TGTGCCAGCAGTTTGGACAGAACAGGGGGTCAGCCCCAGCATTTT.

This clone was detected a few times. V usage is TRBV7-2 and J usage is TRBJ1-1; D is unresolved. Germline V gene lookup returns CDR1 SGHTA and CDR2 FQGNSA. This CDR3 region has 13 residues. V lost 5 bases, J lost 0 bases, and 7 bases lay in between. The CDR3 region is CASSGQVNTEAFF. CDR3 nucleotide sequence: TGTGCCAGCAGCGGCCAGGTGAACACTGAAGCTTTCTTT.

V usage is TRBV2 and J usage is TRBJ1-1, with a possible D match to TRBD1 (6 bases). V dropped 2 bases and J dropped 3 bases, with 7 bases sitting between them. The CDR3 is made up of 13 amino acids. CDR1 is SNHLY, CDR2 FYNNEI, per germline. The CDR3 bases are TGTGCCAGCAGTGAAAGGGGGTACACTGAAGCTTTCTTT. It encodes CASSERGYTEAFF.

The CDR3 DNA sequence: TGTGCCAGCAGTTACTCAAGATCAGGGGCTAACACTGAAGCTTTCTTT. This gives the protein CASSYSRSGANTEAFF. The V and J genes are TRBV6-5 and TRBJ1-1; weak D call: TRBD1 (6 bases). Trimming left V 0 bases short and J 2 bases short, with 13 bases between. Germline CDR1 reads MNHEY; CDR2 reads SVGAGI. The CDR3 is 16 amino acids.

The gene calls are TRBV28 and TRBJ1-5; the D gene is possibly TRBD1 (6 bases). Between the trimmed V and J ends, which lost 5 bases and 1 base, there was a span of 15 bases. Germline V gene data show CDR1 as MDHEN and CDR2 as SYDVKM. The length of the CDR3 is 16 residues. The CDR3 bases are TGTGCCAGCAGTAAATACAGGGTACGCAGCAATCAGCCCCAGCATTTT. Its translation: CASSKYRVRSNQPQHF.

The chain uses TRBV7-8 and TRBJ2-7; 10 bases are shared with TRBD1. The V gene end was trimmed by 5 bases and the J gene end by 3 bases; junction bases not matched to a gene: 7. Germline CDR1 reads SGHVS; CDR2 reads FQNEAQ. CDR3 length equals 15 residues. CDR3 sequence: CASSRTGTGVYEQYF. The CDR3 region has the DNA TGTGCCAGCAGCCGGACCGGGACAGGGGTCTACGAGCAGTACTTC.

The rearrangement joins TRBV19 to TRBJ2-1; 9 nucleotides align to TRBD2. Unmatched junction bases numbered 15, after V lost 7 bases and J lost 5 bases. Germline lookup yields CDR1 LNHDA and CDR2 SQIVND (reference sequence). This CDR3 is 17 amino acids long. CDR3 region: CASTQIYSGRGDNEQFF. In DNA, the CDR3 is TGTGCCAGTACCCAGATTTATAGCGGGAGAGGAGACAATGAGCAGTTCTTC. Using reference TRBV19 and TRBJ2-1 for the parts outside the CDR3, the full variable domain is DGGITQSPKYLFRKEGQNVTLSCEQNLNHDAMYWYRQDPGQGLRLIYYSQIVNDFQKGDIAEGYSVSREKKESFPLTVTSAQKNPTAFYLCASTQIYSGRGDNEQFFGPGTRLTVL.

This clone occurred once. This chain's CDR3 is CASSLYATGMNIQYF. In DNA form, the CDR3 reads TGTGCCAGCAGCTTATACGCCACAGGGATGAACATTCAGTACTTC. The chain uses TRBV7-8 and TRBJ2-4; a possible D gene is TRBD1 (6 bases). This CDR3 contains 15 residues. Germline V gives CDR1 SGHVS, CDR2 FQNEAQ. Trimming removed 2 bases at V and 7 bases at J, with 15 bases between.

The V gene is TRBV18, the J gene TRBJ1-5; TRBD1 might be the D (5 bases). Trimming stripped 6 bases from V and 5 bases from J, with 14 bases between. Germline V gives CDR1 KGHSH, CDR2 LQKENI. There are 14 residues in the CDR3. The CDR3 reads CASSGQGRDQPQHF. The CDR3 DNA is TGTGCCAGCTCCGGGCAGGGAAGGGATCAGCCCCAGCATTTT.